These 11 T cell receptor beta chains were sequenced from one sample in a study of OX40 agonist ivuxolimab in advanced cancers. Sequencing used immunoSEQ multiplex PCR; TCRdb keeps in-frame clones, though not all of them. Here the sample spans under 85,000 clones, about 88% being singletons. Here the sequenced sample was CD4+ or CD8+ T cells sorted from blood, taken in a trial of the OX40 agonist ivuxolimab. Source of these receptors: an adult with an advanced solid tumor such as melanoma, head and neck, liver or kidney cancer.

The J gene is TRBJ1-2, the V gene TRBV7-2, with TRBD1 identical over 7 bases. Germline V gives CDR1 SGHTA, CDR2 FQGNSA. This CDR3 spans 13 amino acids. The ends lost 6 bases at V and 1 base at J; junction bases unmatched: 2. The chain's CDR3 is CASRGGGNYGYTF. The CDR3 region has the DNA TGTGCCAGCAGAGGGGGCGGTAACTATGGCTACACCTTC. Full variable domain (outside the CDR3, taken from reference TRBV7-2 and TRBJ1-2): GAGVSQSPSNKVTEKGKDVELRCDPISGHTALYWYRQSLGQGLEFLIYFQGNSAPDKSGLPSDRFSAERTGGSVSTLTIQRTQQEDSAVYLCASRGGGNYGYTFGSGTRLTVV.

The V and J genes are TRBV4-3 and TRBJ1-2; D call uncertain. With 0 bases removed from V and 10 bases from J, the gap between germline ends came to 9 bases. Germline assignment: CDR1 LGHNA and CDR2 YSLEER. The CDR3 has 12 amino acids. Here the CDR3 reads CASSQEDGIYTF. In DNA, the CDR3 is TGCGCCAGCAGCCAAGAGGACGGAATCTACACCTTC.

The genes are TRBV4-1 and TRBJ2-1; no reliable D call. Between the trimmed V and J ends, which lost 1 base and 0 bases, there was a span of 7 bases. The length of the CDR3 is 15 residues. Germline CDR1 MGHRA, CDR2 YSYEKL. The CDR3 nucleotides are TGCGCCAGCAGCCAAGCCGGCAGCTCCTACAATGAGCAGTTCTTC. It translates to CASSQAGSSYNEQFF.

The chain carries TRBV7-3 and TRBJ2-3; the match to TRBD1 covers 10 bases. Germline lookup yields CDR1 SGHTA and CDR2 FQGTGA. This CDR3 has 15 residues. Losses at the gene ends were 6 bases for V and 6 bases for J; bases not matched to a gene: 9. The CDR3 coding sequence is TGTGCCAGCAGTTGGAGACAGGGGGCGTCGGATACGCAGTATTTT. It translates to CASSWRQGASDTQYF.

This clone was seen a handful of times. The J gene is TRBJ1-3, the V gene TRBV6-6; TRBD1 is a possible D gene (5 bases). The CDR3 length is 14 residues. V gave up 2 bases and J gave up 7 bases, with 12 bases separating them. Per the germline V gene, CDR1 is MNHNY and CDR2 is SVGAGI (reference sequence). CDR3 sequence: CASSYGQGFNTIYF. CDR3 coding DNA: TGTGCCAGCAGTTACGGGCAGGGTTTCAACACCATATATTTT.

This chain uses TRBV7-2 with TRBJ2-3, with 10 nucleotides matching TRBD2. The CDR3 is 16 amino acids. The germline gives CDR1 SGHTA, CDR2 FQGNSA. With 5 bases clipped from V and 6 bases from J, the junction kept 11 bases outside the gene matches. The CDR3 DNA reads as TGTGCCAGCAGCCCGCAACCCCTAGCGGGGGTGGATACGCAGTATTTT. Translating gives CASSPQPLAGVDTQYF.

The count of this clone is one. V is TRBV13 and J is TRBJ1-2, with D possibly matching TRBD1 (5 bases). The CDR3 covers 13 residues. The V and J ends lost 2 bases and 4 bases respectively, with 8 bases between them. Germline V gene data show CDR1 as PRHDT and CDR2 as FYEKMQ (reference sequence). CDR3 sequence: CASSLQGSYGYTF. CDR3 coding DNA: TGTGCCAGCAGCTTACAGGGTAGCTATGGCTACACCTTC.

V and J are TRBV7-6 and TRBJ2-3, with 16 nucleotides matching TRBD2. This CDR3 contains 18 residues. Germline trimming cut 3 bases from V and 2 bases from J; bases unmatched to any gene: 5. Germline CDR1 reads SGHVS; CDR2 reads FNYEAQ. This chain's CDR3 is CASSLGLAGGRSTDTQYF. Here the CDR3 DNA reads TGTGCCAGCAGCTTGGGACTAGCGGGGGGGCGCTCCACAGATACGCAGTATTTT.

This clone is a singleton in its sample. This rearrangement joins TRBV7-2 to TRBJ1-1, with D perhaps TRBD1 (5 bases). There are 16 residues in the CDR3. Germline V gene data show CDR1 as SGHTA and CDR2 as FQGNSA. Trimming cost V 1 base and J 5 bases, with 17 bases left between them. The chain's CDR3 is CASSLGAGRAVTEAFF. DNA for the CDR3: TGTGCCAGCAGCTTAGGGGCAGGCAGGGCGGTAACTGAAGCTTTCTTT.

The CDR3 region has the DNA TGTGCCAGCAGTTACTCGGCCGGGGGACTCTACGAGCAGTACTTC. It is translated as CASSYSAGGLYEQYF. J is TRBJ2-7 and V is TRBV6-5; weak D call: TRBD2 (6 bases). The CDR3 has 15 amino acids. Per germline, CDR1 MNHEY and CDR2 SVGAGI. The ends were cut back, 0 bases at V and 3 bases at J, with 12 bases in the middle.

This chain links TRBV7-2 with TRBJ1-2; no firm D call. Germline V lookup: CDR1 SGHTA, CDR2 FQGNSA. V was pared by 6 bases and J by 2 bases, with 10 bases between. There are 13 residues in the CDR3. CDR3 region: CASSLAENYGYTF. The CDR3 bases are TGTGCCAGCAGTCTAGCGGAGAACTATGGCTACACCTTC.